What follows are 6 T cell receptor beta chains derived from one specimen sequenced in a study of blood T cell repertoires in COVID-19 (TCRdb year 2020). Library preparation employed the immunoSEQ multiplex PCR assay. What TCRdb holds here is the immuneACCESS table cut down to in-frame rearrangements. Part of the clones is not present; checked against another copy, under half of the missing clones reflect an unresolved V gene, and the others are unexplained. The sample records hundreds of thousands of clones, more than 85% of which are singletons. Together, the top ten hold 6.5% to 9.5% of the sample. Sample: PBMCs or T cells enriched from blood (not recorded which). These receptor sequences come from a woman aged 55-69 years who had recovered from COVID-19.

V gene TRBV2 combines with J gene TRBJ2-2; 8 bases match TRBD2. Germline V gene lookup returns CDR1 SNHLY and CDR2 FYNNEI. V lost 6 bases and J lost 4; bases outside the gene matches: 4. CDR3 length: 14 residues. CDR3 sequence: CASRPGTSTGELFF. The CDR3 region has the DNA TGTGCCAGCAGGCCCGGGACTAGCACCGGGGAGCTGTTTTTT.

This sequence joins TRBV28 and TRBJ2-3; TRBD1 matches 8 bases. In germline, CDR1 is MDHEN, CDR2 SYDVKM. This CDR3 has 16 amino acids. J lost 6 bases, V lost 6 bases, and 14 bases had no gene match. The CDR3 sequence is CASSSRGQGARDTQYF. DNA of the CDR3: TGTGCCAGCAGCTCCCGTGGCCAGGGGGCAAGGGATACGCAGTATTTT.

The chain links TRBV12-3 or TRBV12-4 to TRBJ1-1; D uncertain. V lost 6 bases to trimming and J lost 1 base, with 9 bases between them. CDR3 length equals 13 residues. CDR3 nucleotide sequence: TGTGCCAGCAGCTCACAGCAGAACACTGAAGCTTTCTTT. It encodes CASSSQQNTEAFF.

V and J are TRBV3-1 (or the pseudogene TRBV3-2) and TRBJ1-6; TRBD1 is a possible D gene (6 bases). CDR3 length: 13 residues. V lost 2 bases and J lost 10, with 9 bases in between. Germline V gives CDR1 LGHDT, CDR2 YNNKEL (reference sequence). The CDR3 spells CASSQLGGSPLHF. For the CDR3, the DNA is TGTGCCAGCAGCCAACTTGGGGGCTCACCCCTCCACTTT.

The rearrangement uses TRBV5-4 and TRBJ2-7; tentatively, D is TRBD2 (5 bases). Germline V lookup: CDR1 SGHNT, CDR2 YYREEE (reference sequence). The CDR3 extends over 14 amino acids. Between the trimmed V and J ends, which lost 3 bases and 2 bases, there was a span of 12 bases. In nucleotides, the CDR3 is TGTGCCAGCAGCTCCTTCGAGGGTCCCTACGAGCAGTACGTC. Translated, it gives CASSSFEGPYEQYV.

This clone was observed a few times. The chain uses TRBV10-3 and TRBJ1-6; TRBD1 agrees at 9 bases. Germline lookup yields CDR1 ENHRY and CDR2 SYGVKD. Trimming cost V 0 bases and J 9 bases; bases outside gene matches: 6. CDR3 length equals 16 residues. The CDR3 sequence is CAISESRGQGFSPLHF. In DNA, the CDR3 is TGTGCCATCAGTGAGTCTCGGGGACAGGGTTTTTCACCCCTCCACTTT.